One T cell receptor (beta chain) is described in this entry. Its antigen remains unidentified. TCRdb analysed the 5' RACE reads with MiXCR anew, one entry per CDR3 protein. The table shows 700,000 or so distinct CDR3 sequences, with under 20% occurring only once. The data originate from a study of CD8 T cells in ankylosing spondylitis. Regarding the study as a whole: The study looked at matched synovial fluid samples from ankylosing spondylitis patients. Disease-linked clones were reported to be significantly enriched there. Seven to nine highly homologous variants formed a TCR beta motif that appeared characteristic of ankylosing spondylitis blood.

Germline-derived CDR1 and CDR2 are LNHDA and SQIVND (reference sequence). The V gene lost 3 bases and the J gene lost 1 base, with 13 bases spanning the gap. The CDR3 spans 16 residues. The chain employs TRBV19 and TRBJ1-5; tentative D call: TRBD1 (6 bases). The sequence derives from a male donor with ankylosing spondylitis. Specimen: blood, either unsorted or a sorted T cell fraction (not recorded which). This CDR3 is CASSIPHRVSNQPQHF. The CDR3 nucleotides are TGTGCCAGTAGTATCCCACACAGGGTGAGCAATCAGCCCCAGCATTTT.